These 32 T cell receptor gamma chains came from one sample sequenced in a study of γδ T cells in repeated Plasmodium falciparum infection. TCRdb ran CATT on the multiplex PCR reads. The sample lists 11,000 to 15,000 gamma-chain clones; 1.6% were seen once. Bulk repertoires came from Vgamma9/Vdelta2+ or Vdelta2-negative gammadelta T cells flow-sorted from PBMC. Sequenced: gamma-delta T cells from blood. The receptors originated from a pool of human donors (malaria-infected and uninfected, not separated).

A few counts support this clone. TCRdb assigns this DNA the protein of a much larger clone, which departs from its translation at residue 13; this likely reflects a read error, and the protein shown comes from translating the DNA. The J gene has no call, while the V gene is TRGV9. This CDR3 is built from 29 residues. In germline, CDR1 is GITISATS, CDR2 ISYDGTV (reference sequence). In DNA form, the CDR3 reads TGTGCCTTGTGGGAGGTGCAGAAGGTGGGATTGGCAATGGAACAACACTGGTTGTCACAGGTAAGTATCGGAAGAATACAACATTTC. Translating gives CALWEVQKVGLAMEQHWLSQVSIGRIQHF.

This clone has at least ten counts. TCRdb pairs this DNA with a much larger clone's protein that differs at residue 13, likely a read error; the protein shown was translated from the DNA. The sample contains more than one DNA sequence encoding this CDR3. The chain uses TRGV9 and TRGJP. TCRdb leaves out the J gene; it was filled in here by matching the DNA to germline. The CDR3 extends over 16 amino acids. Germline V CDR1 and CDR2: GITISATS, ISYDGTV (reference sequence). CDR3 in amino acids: CALWESQELGKKVKVF. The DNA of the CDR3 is TGTGCCTTGTGGGAGTCCCAAGAGTTGGGCAAAAAAGTCAAGGTATTT.

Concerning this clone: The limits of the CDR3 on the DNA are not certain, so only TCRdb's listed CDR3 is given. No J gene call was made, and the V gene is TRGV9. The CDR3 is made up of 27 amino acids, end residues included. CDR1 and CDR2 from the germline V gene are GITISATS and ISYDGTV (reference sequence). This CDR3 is CALWKGNSLAVEQPWLSQVSIGRIQHF.

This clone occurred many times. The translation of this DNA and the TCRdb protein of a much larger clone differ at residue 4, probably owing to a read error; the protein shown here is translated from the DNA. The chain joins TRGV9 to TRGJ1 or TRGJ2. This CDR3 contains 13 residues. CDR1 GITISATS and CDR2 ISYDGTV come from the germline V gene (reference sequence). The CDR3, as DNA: TGTGCCTTGCGGGAGGTACGGTATTATAAGAAACTCTTT. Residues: CALREVRYYKKLF.

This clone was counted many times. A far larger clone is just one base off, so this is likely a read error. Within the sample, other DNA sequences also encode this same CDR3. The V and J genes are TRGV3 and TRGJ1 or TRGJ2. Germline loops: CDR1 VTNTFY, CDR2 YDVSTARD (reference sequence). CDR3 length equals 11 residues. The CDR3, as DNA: TGTGCCACCTGGGACTGTTATAAGAAGCTCTTT. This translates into CATWDCYKKLF.

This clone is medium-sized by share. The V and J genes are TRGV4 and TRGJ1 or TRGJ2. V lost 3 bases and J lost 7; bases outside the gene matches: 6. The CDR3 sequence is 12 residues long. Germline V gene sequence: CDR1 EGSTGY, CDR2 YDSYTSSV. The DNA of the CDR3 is TGTGCCACCTGGGATCGGGAATATAAGAAACTCTTT. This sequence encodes CATWDREYKKLF.

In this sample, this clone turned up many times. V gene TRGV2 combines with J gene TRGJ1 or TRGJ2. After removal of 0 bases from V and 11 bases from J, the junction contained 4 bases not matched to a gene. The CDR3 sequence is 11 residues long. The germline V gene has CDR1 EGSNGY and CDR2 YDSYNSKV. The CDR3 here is CATWDGQEKLF. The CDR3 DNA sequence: TGTGCCACCTGGGACGGGCAAGAGAAACTCTTT.

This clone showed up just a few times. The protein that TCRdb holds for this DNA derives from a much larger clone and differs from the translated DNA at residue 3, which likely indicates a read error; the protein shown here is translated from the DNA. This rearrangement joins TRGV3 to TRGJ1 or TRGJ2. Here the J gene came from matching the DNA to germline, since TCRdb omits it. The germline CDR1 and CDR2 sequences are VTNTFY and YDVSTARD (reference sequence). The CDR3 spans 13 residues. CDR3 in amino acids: CAAWDKYYYKKLF. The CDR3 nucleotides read TGTGCCGCCTGGGACAAATATTATTATAAGAAACTCTTT.

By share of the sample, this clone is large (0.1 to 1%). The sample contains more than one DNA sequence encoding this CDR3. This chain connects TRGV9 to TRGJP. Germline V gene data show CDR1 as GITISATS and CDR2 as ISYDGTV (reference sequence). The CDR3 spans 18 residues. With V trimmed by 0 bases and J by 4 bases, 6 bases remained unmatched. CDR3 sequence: CALWEVSPQELGKKIKVF. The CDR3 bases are TGTGCCTTGTGGGAGGTGTCCCCTCAAGAGTTGGGCAAAAAAATCAAGGTATTT.

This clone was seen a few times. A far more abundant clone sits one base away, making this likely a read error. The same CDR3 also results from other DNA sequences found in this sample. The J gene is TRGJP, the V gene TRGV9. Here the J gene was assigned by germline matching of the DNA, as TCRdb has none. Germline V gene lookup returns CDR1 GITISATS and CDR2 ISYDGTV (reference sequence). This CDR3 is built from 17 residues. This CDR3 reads CALWEEIQELGKKIKVF. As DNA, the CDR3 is TGTGCCCTGTGGGAGGAGATACAAGAGTTGGGCAAAAAAATCAAGGTATTT.

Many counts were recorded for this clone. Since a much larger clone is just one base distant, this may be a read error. Written as DNA, the CDR3 is TGTGCCTTGTGGGAGGCTGGGAAACTCTTT. Protein: CALWEAGKLF. The chain has TRGV9 and TRGJ1 or TRGJ2. V shed 2 bases and J 12 bases; nucleotides not matched to a gene: 4. The CDR3 has 10 residues. CDR1 is GITISATS and CDR2 is ISYDGTV in the germline V gene (reference sequence).

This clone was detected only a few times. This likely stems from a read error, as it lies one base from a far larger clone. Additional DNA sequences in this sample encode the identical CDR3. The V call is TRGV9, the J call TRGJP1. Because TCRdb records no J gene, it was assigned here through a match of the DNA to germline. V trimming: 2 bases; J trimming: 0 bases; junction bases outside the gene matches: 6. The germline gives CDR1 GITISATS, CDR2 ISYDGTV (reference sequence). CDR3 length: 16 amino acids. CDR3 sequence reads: CALWEAINTTGWFKIF. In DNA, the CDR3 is TGTGCCTTGTGGGAGGCGATCAATACCACTGGTTGGTTCAAGATATTT.

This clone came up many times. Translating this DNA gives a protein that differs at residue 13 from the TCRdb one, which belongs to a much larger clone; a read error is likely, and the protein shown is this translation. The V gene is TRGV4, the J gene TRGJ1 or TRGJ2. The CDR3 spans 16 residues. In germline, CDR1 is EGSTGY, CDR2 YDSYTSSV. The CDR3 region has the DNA TGTGCCACCTGGGATGGTGGGGTAATCAATTATTATAGGAAACTCTTT. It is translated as CATWDGGVINYYRKLF.

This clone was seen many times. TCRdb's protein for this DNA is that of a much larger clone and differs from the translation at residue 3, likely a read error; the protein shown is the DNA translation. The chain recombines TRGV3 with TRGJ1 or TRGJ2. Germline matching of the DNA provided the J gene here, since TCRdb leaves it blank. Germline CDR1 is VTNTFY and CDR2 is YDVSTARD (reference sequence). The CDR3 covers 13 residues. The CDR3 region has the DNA TGTGCCGCCTGGGAACCGGTTTATTATAAGAAACTCTTT. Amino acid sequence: CAAWEPVYYKKLF.

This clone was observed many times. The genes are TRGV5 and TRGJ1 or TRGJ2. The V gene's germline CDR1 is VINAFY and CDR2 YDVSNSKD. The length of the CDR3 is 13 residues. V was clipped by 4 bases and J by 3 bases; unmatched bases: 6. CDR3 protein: CATWEGVYYKKLF. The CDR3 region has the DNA TGTGCCACCTGGGAAGGAGTTTATTATAAGAAACTCTTT.

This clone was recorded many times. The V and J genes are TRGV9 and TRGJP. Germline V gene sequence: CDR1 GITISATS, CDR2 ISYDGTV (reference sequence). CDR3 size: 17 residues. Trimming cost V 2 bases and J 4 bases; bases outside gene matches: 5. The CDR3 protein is CALWEAEQELGKKIKVF. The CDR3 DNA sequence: TGTGCCTTGTGGGAGGCTGAACAAGAGTTGGGCAAAAAAATCAAGGTATTT.

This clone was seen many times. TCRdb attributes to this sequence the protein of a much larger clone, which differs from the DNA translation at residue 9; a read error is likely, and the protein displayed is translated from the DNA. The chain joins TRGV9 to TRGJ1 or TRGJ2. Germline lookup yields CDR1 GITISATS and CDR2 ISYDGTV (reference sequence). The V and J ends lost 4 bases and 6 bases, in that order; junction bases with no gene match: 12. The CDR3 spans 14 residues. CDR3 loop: CALWDPSGGYKKLF. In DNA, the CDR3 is TGTGCCTTGTGGGATCCCTCGGGGGGTTATAAGAAACTCTTT.

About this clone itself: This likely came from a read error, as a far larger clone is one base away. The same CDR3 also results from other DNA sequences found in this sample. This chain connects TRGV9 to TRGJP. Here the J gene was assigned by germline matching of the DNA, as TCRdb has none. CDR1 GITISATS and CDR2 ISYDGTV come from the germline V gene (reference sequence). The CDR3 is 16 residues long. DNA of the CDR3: TGTGCCCTGTGGGCAAGGAGAGAGTTGGGCAAAAAAATCAAGGTATTT. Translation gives CALWARRELGKKIKVF.

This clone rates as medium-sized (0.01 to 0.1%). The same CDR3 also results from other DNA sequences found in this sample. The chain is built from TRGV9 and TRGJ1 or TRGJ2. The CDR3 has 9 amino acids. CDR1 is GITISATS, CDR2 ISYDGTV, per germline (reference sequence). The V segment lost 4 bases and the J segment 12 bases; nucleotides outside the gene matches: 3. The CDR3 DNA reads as TGTGCCTTGTGGGAAGGGAAACTCTTT. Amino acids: CALWEGKLF.

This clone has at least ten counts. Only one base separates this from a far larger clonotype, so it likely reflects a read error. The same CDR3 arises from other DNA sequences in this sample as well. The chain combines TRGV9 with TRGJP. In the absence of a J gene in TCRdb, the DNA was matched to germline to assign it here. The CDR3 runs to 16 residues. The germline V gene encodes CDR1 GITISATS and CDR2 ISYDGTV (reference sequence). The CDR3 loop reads CALWETEELGKKIKVF. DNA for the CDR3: TGTGCCTTATGGGAAACGGAGGAGTTGGGCAAAAAAATCAAGGTATTT.

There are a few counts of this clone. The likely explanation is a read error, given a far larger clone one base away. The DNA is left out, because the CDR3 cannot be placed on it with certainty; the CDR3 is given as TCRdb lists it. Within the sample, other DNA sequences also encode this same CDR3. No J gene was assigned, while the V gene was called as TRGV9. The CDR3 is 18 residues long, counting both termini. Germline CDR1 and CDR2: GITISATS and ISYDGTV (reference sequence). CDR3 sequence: CALWEVRYGCPNYYKKLF.

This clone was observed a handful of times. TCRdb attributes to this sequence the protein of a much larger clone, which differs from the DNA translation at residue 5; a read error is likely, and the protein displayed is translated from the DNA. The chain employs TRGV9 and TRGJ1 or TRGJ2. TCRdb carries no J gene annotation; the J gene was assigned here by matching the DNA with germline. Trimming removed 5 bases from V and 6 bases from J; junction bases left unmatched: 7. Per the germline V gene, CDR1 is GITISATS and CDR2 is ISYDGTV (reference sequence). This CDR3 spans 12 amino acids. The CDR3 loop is CALWVVPYKKLF. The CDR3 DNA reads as TGTGCCTTGTGGGTGGTCCCTTATAAGAAACTCTTT.

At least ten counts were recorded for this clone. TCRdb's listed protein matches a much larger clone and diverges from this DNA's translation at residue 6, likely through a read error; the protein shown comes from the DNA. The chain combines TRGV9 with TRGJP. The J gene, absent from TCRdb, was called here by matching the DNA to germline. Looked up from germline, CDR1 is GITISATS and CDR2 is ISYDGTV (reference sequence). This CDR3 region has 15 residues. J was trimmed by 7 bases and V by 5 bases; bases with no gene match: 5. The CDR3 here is CALWASELGKKIKVF. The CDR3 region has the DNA TGTGCCTTGTGGGCGTCTGAGTTGGGCAAAAAAATCAAGGTATTT.

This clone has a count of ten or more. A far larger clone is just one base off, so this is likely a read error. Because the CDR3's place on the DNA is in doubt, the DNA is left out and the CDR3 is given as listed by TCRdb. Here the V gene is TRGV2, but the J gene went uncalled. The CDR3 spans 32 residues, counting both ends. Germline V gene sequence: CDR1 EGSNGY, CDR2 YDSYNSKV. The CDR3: CATWDGPIGIRNSLAVEQHWLSQVSIGRIQHF.

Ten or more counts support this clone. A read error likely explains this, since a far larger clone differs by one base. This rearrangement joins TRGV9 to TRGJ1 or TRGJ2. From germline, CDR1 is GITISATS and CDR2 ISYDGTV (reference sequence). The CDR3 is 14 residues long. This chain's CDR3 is CALWEVPRGYKKLF. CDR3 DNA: TGTGCCTTGTGGGAGGTGCCCAGGGGCTATAAGAAGCTCTTT.

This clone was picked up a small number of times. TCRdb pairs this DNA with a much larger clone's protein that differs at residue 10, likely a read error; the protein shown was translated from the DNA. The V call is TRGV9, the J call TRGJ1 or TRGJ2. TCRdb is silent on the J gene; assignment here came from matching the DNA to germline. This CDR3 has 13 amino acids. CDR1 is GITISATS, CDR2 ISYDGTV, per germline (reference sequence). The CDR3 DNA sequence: TGTGCCTTGTGGGAGGCGCTGGATTATAGGAAACTCTTT. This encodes CALWEALDYRKLF.

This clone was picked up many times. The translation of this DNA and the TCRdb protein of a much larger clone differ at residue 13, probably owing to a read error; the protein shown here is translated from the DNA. The CDR3 loop is CALWEVPRNYYKRLF. CDR3 nucleotide sequence: TGTGCCTTGTGGGAGGTTCCCCGGAATTATTATAAGAGACTCTTT. This chain uses TRGV9 with TRGJ1 or TRGJ2. Per germline, CDR1 GITISATS and CDR2 ISYDGTV (reference sequence). The CDR3 length is 15 residues.

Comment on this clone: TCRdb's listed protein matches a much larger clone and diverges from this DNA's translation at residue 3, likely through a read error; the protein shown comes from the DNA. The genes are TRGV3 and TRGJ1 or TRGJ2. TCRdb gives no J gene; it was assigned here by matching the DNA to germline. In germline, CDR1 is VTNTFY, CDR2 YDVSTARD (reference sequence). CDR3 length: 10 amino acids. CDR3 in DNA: TGTGCCCCCTGGGACAGGAAGAAACTCTTT. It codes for CAPWDRKKLF.

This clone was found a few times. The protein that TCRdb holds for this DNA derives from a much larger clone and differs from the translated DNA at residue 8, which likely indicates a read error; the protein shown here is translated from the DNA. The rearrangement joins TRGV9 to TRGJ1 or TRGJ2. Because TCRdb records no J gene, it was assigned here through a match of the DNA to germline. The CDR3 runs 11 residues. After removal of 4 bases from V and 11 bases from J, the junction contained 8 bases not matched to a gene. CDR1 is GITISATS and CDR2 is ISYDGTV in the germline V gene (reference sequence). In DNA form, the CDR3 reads TGTGCCTTGTGGGAAAGTGTGGAGAAACTCTTT. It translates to CALWESVEKLF.

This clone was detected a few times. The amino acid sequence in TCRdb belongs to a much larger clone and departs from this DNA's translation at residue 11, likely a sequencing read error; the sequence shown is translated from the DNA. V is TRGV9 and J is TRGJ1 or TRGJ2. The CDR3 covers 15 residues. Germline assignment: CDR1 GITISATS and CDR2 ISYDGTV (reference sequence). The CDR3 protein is CALWEVFPAYCKKLF. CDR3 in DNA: TGTGCCTTGTGGGAGGTGTTCCCTGCTTATTGTAAGAAACTCTTT.

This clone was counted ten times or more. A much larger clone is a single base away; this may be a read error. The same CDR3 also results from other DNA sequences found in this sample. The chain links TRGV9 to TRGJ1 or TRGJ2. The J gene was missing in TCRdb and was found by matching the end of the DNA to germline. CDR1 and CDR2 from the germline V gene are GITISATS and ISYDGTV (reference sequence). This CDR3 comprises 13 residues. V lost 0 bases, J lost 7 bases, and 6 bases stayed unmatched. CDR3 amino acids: CALWEVQRYKKLF. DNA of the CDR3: TGTGCCTTGTGGGAGGTGCAAAGGTATAAGAAACTCTTT.

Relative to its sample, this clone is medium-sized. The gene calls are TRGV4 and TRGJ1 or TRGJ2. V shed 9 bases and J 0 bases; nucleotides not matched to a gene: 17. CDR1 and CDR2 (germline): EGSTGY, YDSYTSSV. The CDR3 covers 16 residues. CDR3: CATQGGRNSNYYKKLF. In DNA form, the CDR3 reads TGTGCCACCCAGGGTGGGCGAAATTCGAATTATTATAAGAAACTCTTT.